The 25 T cell receptor beta chains below come from one sample, sequenced in a study of STAT3 mutations in large granular lymphocyte leukemia. Findings and caveats of the study: At least one immunodominant TCR beta clonotype appeared in every T-cell large granular lymphocyte leukemia patient.

Measured with immunoSEQ multiplex PCR; TCRdb has only the in-frame clones, and not every one. The repertoire holds around 30,000 clones, with 86% as singletons. Their target antigens are unknown. Sequenced sample: peripheral blood mononuclear cells. The origin of the receptors is a man aged 60 to 75 with T-cell large granular lymphocyte leukemia. Some clones in this sample may be carry-over from other donors' samples.

The gene calls are TRBV28 and TRBJ2-3; 9 bases are shared with TRBD2. After removal of 2 bases from V and 4 bases from J, the junction contained 7 bases not matched to a gene. The CDR3 totals 16 residues. Germline V gene data show CDR1 as MDHEN and CDR2 as SYDVKM. CDR3 in amino acids: CASSLDPAGGADTQYF. The CDR3 nucleotides are TGTGCCAGCAGTTTAGATCCAGCGGGAGGTGCAGATACGCAGTATTTT.

The chain uses TRBV30 and TRBJ2-7; D tentatively fits TRBD1 or TRBD2 (5 bases each). In germline, CDR1 is GTSNPN, CDR2 SVGIG (reference sequence). The germline V and J ends were trimmed by 2 bases and 7 bases, with 9 bases remaining between them. The CDR3 has 11 amino acids. The CDR3 sequence: CAWSWGSEQYF. CDR3 DNA sequence: TGTGCCTGGAGTTGGGGGAGTGAGCAGTACTTC.

This chain joins TRBV5-1 and TRBJ2-3; D uncertain. The CDR3 totals 14 residues. V was shortened by 4 bases and J by 1 base, with 10 bases between the two germline ends. Germline V CDR1 and CDR2: SGHRS, YFSETQ. The CDR3 loop is CASSVYSRTDTQYF. CDR3 in DNA: TGCGCCAGCAGCGTTTACAGTCGCACAGATACGCAGTATTTT.

The chain uses TRBV5-1 and TRBJ2-4; 8 bases line up with TRBD1. The germline gives CDR1 SGHRS, CDR2 YFSETQ. V shed 4 bases and J 12 bases; nucleotides not matched to a gene: 12. The CDR3 loop spans 14 amino acids. CDR3 DNA: TGCGCCAGCAGCCTCAGGGGGCTTAAAGATACTCAGTACTTC. Translating it yields CASSLRGLKDTQYF.

The gene calls are TRBV4-1 and TRBJ1-2, with D unresolved. V lost 4 bases to trimming and J lost 2 bases, with 17 bases between them. Germline V CDR1 and CDR2: MGHRA, YSYEKL. The CDR3 is made up of 16 amino acids. The CDR3, as DNA: TGCGCCAGCAGCCGAGCTGTCCCCGACGGGAACTATGGCTACACCTTC. Translating gives CASSRAVPDGNYGYTF.

The V and J genes are TRBV18 and TRBJ2-2, with D perhaps matching TRBD2 (6 bases). Germline V gene lookup returns CDR1 KGHSH and CDR2 LQKENI. Trimming took off 5 bases at V and 3 bases at J, with 13 bases between the two ends. This CDR3 spans 15 amino acids. This CDR3 is CASSSGTGDTGELFF. The DNA of the CDR3 is TGTGCCAGCTCATCCGGGACGGGAGACACCGGGGAGCTGTTTTTT. The variable domain in full, with the rest retrieved from reference TRBV18 and TRBJ2-2, is NAGVMQNPRHLVRRRGQEARLRCSPMKGHSHVYWYRQLPEEGLKFMVYLQKENIIDESGMPKERFSAEFPKEGPSILRIQQVVRGDSAAYFCASSSGTGDTGELFFGEGSRLTVL.

The chain combines TRBV4-3 with TRBJ2-7; 7 positions match TRBD2. The CDR3 totals 16 residues. CDR1 is LGHNA and CDR2 is YSLEER in the germline V gene. After removal of 4 bases from V and 1 base from J, the junction contained 10 bases not matched to a gene. The CDR3 DNA reads TGCGCCAGCAGCCGTCGCCGCGGGAGTACATCCTACGAGCAGTACTTC. This translates into CASSRRRGSTSYEQYF.

The genes are TRBV18 and TRBJ1-3, with D perhaps matching TRBD1 (5 bases). This CDR3 region has 17 residues. The V end was cut by 4 bases, the J end by 0 bases, with 16 bases between. Germline V gene lookup returns CDR1 KGHSH and CDR2 LQKENI. The CDR3 region is CASSLTADTSSGNTIYF. DNA of the CDR3: TGTGCCAGCTCACTTACGGCGGACACTAGCTCTGGAAACACCATATATTTT. The full variable domain, with the rest looked up from reference TRBV18 and TRBJ1-3, is NAGVMQNPRHLVRRRGQEARLRCSPMKGHSHVYWYRQLPEEGLKFMVYLQKENIIDESGMPKERFSAEFPKEGPSILRIQQVVRGDSAAYFCASSLTADTSSGNTIYFGEGSWLTVV.

The rearrangement links TRBV23-1 to TRBJ2-1, with D uncertain. TRBV23-1 is reported as an ORF; its role is uncertain. V was clipped by 2 bases and J by 7 bases, with 15 bases between them. The CDR3 contains 15 residues. In DNA, the CDR3 is TGCGCCAGCAGTCAAATGACTCGCAAGGTTAATGAGCAGTTCTTC. It yields the protein CASSQMTRKVNEQFF.

Only a few counts were recorded for this clone. The J gene is TRBJ2-2, the V gene TRBV10-1, with a weak D call TRBD1 (5 bases). CDR1 is WNHNN and CDR2 is SYGVQD in the germline V gene (reference sequence). V gave up 6 bases and J gave up 2 bases, with 13 bases separating them. The CDR3 is 15 amino acids. CDR3 DNA sequence: TGCGCCAGCAGCCCCAGGGAAACTAACACCGGGGAGCTGTTTTTT. Translated: CASSPRETNTGELFF.

The chain joins TRBV28 to TRBJ2-1, with a tentative D call TRBD2 (6 bases). With 10 bases removed from V and 5 bases from J, the gap between germline ends came to 15 bases. This CDR3 spans 13 amino acids. Germline assignment: CDR1 MDHEN and CDR2 SYDVKM. The CDR3 coding sequence is TGTGCCATCCGGGGGAGCCCCGACAATGAGCAGTTCTTC. It codes for CAIRGSPDNEQFF.

The V gene is TRBV28, the J gene TRBJ1-1; no clear D. Germline V CDR1 and CDR2: MDHEN, SYDVKM. Trimming pared 3 bases from V and 6 bases from J, leaving 8 bases between. CDR3 size: 12 residues. The CDR3 sequence: CASSLVGPEAFF. In DNA form, the CDR3 reads TGTGCCAGCAGTTTGGTCGGACCTGAAGCTTTCTTT.

The gene calls are TRBV6-5 and TRBJ1-2; D call uncertain. V was cut by 4 bases and J by 2 bases, with 11 bases left in between. The germline gives CDR1 MNHEY, CDR2 SVGAGI. The CDR3 is 14 residues long. The CDR3 reads CASSSGPINYGYTF. The CDR3 nucleotides are TGTGCCAGCAGTTCCGGCCCTATCAACTATGGCTACACCTTC.

This clone showed up just once. V usage is TRBV30 and J usage is TRBJ2-7, with TRBD2 as a possible D gene (5 bases). Germline V gene data show CDR1 as GTSNPN and CDR2 as SVGIG (reference sequence). Trimming took off 0 bases at V and 3 bases at J, with 9 bases between the two ends. The CDR3 has 13 amino acids. The CDR3 DNA reads TGTGCCTGGAGTGTTGCGGGTTACTACGAGCAGTACTTC. Residues: CAWSVAGYYEQYF.

This clone was detected only once. The chain joins TRBV7-2 to TRBJ1-2; 8 bases line up with TRBD1. Germline assignment: CDR1 SGHTA and CDR2 FQGNSA. Trimming took 5 bases from V and 4 from J; bases not matched to a gene: 6. The CDR3 is 14 residues long. The CDR3 region is CASSIRQGIYGYTF. In nucleotides, the CDR3 is TGTGCCAGCAGCATCCGACAGGGGATCTATGGCTACACCTTC. Complete variable domain (other parts from reference TRBV7-2 and TRBJ1-2): GAGVSQSPSNKVTEKGKDVELRCDPISGHTALYWYRQSLGQGLEFLIYFQGNSAPDKSGLPSDRFSAERTGGSVSTLTIQRTQQEDSAVYLCASSIRQGIYGYTFGSGTRLTVV.

The chain recombines TRBV29-1 with TRBJ2-3, with D unclear. V gave up 3 bases and J gave up 11 bases, with 15 bases separating them. Germline lookup yields CDR1 SQVTM and CDR2 ANQGSEA. The CDR3 has 12 residues. Written as DNA, the CDR3 is TGCAGCGTTGACTTTGCCCTCACGGGGCAGTATTTT. It encodes CSVDFALTGQYF.

This clone was detected only a few times. The gene calls are TRBV6-6 and TRBJ1-5; D is possibly TRBD1 (6 bases). This CDR3 has 14 residues. V was shortened by 6 bases and J by 4 bases, with 13 bases between the two germline ends. Germline CDR1 reads MNHNY; CDR2 reads SVGAGI (reference sequence). Written as DNA, the CDR3 is TGTGCCAGCAGGGAGGGGGGGGTGAATCAGCCCCAGCATTTT. Residues: CASREGGVNQPQHF.

The CDR3 reads CASSPVNYGYTF. CDR3 in DNA: TGTGCCAGCTCACCGGTAAACTATGGCTACACCTTC. This rearrangement joins TRBV18 to TRBJ1-2; D is uncertain. Germline V gene sequence: CDR1 KGHSH, CDR2 LQKENI. Deletions cut 3 bases from V and 2 bases from J, with 4 bases between. This CDR3 comprises 12 residues. Looking up the rest from reference TRBV18 and TRBJ1-2 gives the full variable domain: NAGVMQNPRHLVRRRGQEARLRCSPMKGHSHVYWYRQLPEEGLKFMVYLQKENIIDESGMPKERFSAEFPKEGPSILRIQQVVRGDSAAYFCASSPVNYGYTFGSGTRLTVV.

This clone has a handful of counts. CDR3 loop: CASRERISGNEQFF. In nucleotides, the CDR3 is TGTGCCAGCAGGGAGCGGATTTCGGGGAATGAGCAGTTCTTC. The chain is built from TRBV6-5 and TRBJ2-1; D is perhaps TRBD2 (5 bases). Germline CDR1 is MNHEY and CDR2 is SVGAGI. Trimming removed 6 bases from V and 7 bases from J, with 16 bases in between. The CDR3 is 14 residues long.

V usage is TRBV5-1 and J usage is TRBJ1-1; 11 bases line up with TRBD1. Germline-derived CDR1 and CDR2 are SGHRS and YFSETQ. The trim removed 3 bases at V and 5 bases at J, leaving 9 bases unmatched. The CDR3 consists of 16 residues. CDR3 in DNA: TGCGCCAGCAGCTGGAGGACAGGGGGCATCTCGACTGAAGCTTTCTTT. Its protein is CASSWRTGGISTEAFF.

The CDR3 protein is CASSPYTFKGPKNIQYF. The CDR3 DNA sequence: TGTGCCAGCAGTCCCTACACATTTAAGGGGCCCAAAAACATTCAGTACTTC. The genes are TRBV28 and TRBJ2-4, with D possibly matching TRBD1 (5 bases). V lost 5 bases, J lost 2 bases, and 19 bases lay in between. This CDR3 has 17 residues. Germline loops: CDR1 MDHEN, CDR2 SYDVKM.

The chain uses TRBV5-1 and TRBJ1-1; TRBD1 is a possible D gene (5 bases). Germline CDR1 SGHRS, CDR2 YFSETQ. The V end lost 7 bases, the J end lost 4 bases, and 17 bases lay between the germline ends. CDR3 length equals 14 residues. In nucleotides, the CDR3 is TGCGCCAGCGATCCGGGGGATCTGACCACTGAAGCTTTCTTT. Translated, it gives CASDPGDLTTEAFF.

DNA of the CDR3: TGTGCCAGTACTGAGGACCGCAGGCGTGAAGCTTTCTTT. Its protein product is CASTEDRRREAFF. This rearrangement joins TRBV19 to TRBJ1-1; D ambiguous. The CDR3 extends over 13 amino acids. Germline CDR1 and CDR2: LNHDA and SQIVND (reference sequence). Trimming removed 7 bases at V and 7 bases at J, with 16 bases between.

The chain uses TRBV6-1 and TRBJ1-2; 7 bases align to TRBD1. CDR1 is MNHNS, CDR2 SASEGT, per germline. V dropped 8 bases and J dropped 5; count of bases not matched to a gene: 8. The CDR3 contains 13 residues. CDR3 in DNA: TGTGCCAGCCACCCGGGACAGCAGTATGGCTACACCTTC. Its protein is CASHPGQQYGYTF.

The V gene is TRBV5-1, the J gene TRBJ2-7; D remains unclear. Germline V gene data show CDR1 as SGHRS and CDR2 as YFSETQ. Deletions cut 1 base from V and 6 bases from J, with 14 bases between. This CDR3 has 14 amino acids. The CDR3 reads CASSLMADVGEQYF. The CDR3 DNA reads as TGCGCCAGCAGCTTGATGGCAGACGTAGGCGAGCAGTACTTC.